This T cell receptor (beta chain) was sequenced during a study of T cell responses to AZD1222 COVID-19 vaccine. General observations from the study: Baseline seropositivity characterized only 5 or 6 AZD1222 recipients. The breadth and depth of Spike-specific TCRs increased once two AZD1222 doses had been given. Vaccine-related CD4 TCRs covered spike, predominating at 160-218 and 743-854.

A remark on this clone: Its matching antigen is unknown.

Germline V CDR1 and CDR2: MNHEY, SVGAGI. Trimming took 4 bases from V and 4 from J; bases not matched to a gene: 6. The CDR3 is made up of 14 amino acids. TCRdb keeps only in-frame clones here, not all; method: immunoSEQ multiplex PCR. The profile shows more than 95,000 clones, 90% of them singletons. The receptor was derived from an adult in good health. The chain carries TRBV6-5 and TRBJ2-7; 8 bases fit TRBD1. The sequenced sample was peripheral blood, obtained on day 0 of AZD1222 vaccination. The CDR3 coding sequence is TGTGCCAGCAGTTCCCGGACAGGGAGATACGAGCAGTACTTC. This codes for CASSSRTGRYEQYF.